This is a list of T cell receptor beta chains from one sample in a study of T-cell memory formation after mild COVID-19. One entry per CDR3 protein, called by TCRdb with MiXCR from the 5' RACE reads. The sample shows about 440,000 distinct CDR3 sequences, around 19% of them seen only once. The specimen sequenced was PBMCs or a T cell subset sorted from them (not recorded which). The receptors here all came from an adult woman who had mild COVID-19 (a few samples of this study predate the infection). Cell type and time point are not known. Each CDR3 is given with its conserved first and last residue. The D gene is left open where the match is weak.

d_call,v_call,cdr3_aa
TRBD2,TRBV7-2,CASSPTLSGKKF
TRBD2,TRBV29-1,CSAQGLAGGIYEQYF
TRBD1,TRBV6-5,CASSYLGMTGNYGYTF
TRBD2,TRBV3-1,CASSQGSSGGQETQYF
TRBD1,TRBV20-1,CSAETGGIGNQPQHF
TRBD2,TRBV4-3,CASSRASGSSYNEQFF
TRBD1,TRBV20-1,CSAREGTGDGYTF
TRBD1,TRBV6-5,CASSYLQNRGNTGELFF
-,TRBV20-1,CSAHEAGTPRNEQYF
-,TRBV27,CASRKTNGETQYF
-,TRBV9,CASSVEGRPYEQYF
-,TRBV24-1,CATSDRGSGSDTDTQYF
TRBD1,TRBV12-3/TRBV12-4,CASTGINYGYTF
TRBD1,TRBV27,CASSEDRLGNSEAFF
TRBD2,TRBV20-1,CSASPSGGNYEQYF
-,TRBV5-1,CASSLDPVDRSYEQYF
TRBD2,TRBV7-2,CARGRGGYNEQFF
-,TRBV2,CASSVEDVRTF
-,TRBV7-8,CASSSLDGHEQYF
TRBD1,TRBV10-3,CAISGTGDNSPLHF
-,TRBV12-3/TRBV12-4,CASIREPYNEQFF
-,TRBV11-3,CASSPPGEGWSSEAFF
-,TRBV9,CASSVDIQGTEAFF
-,TRBV9,CASSVEAGADYEQYF
-,TRBV15,CATTRGGNEKLFF
-,TRBV21-1,CASSNGTGGGQETQYF
-,TRBV6-2/TRBV6-3,CASSYRGLLGTGELFF
-,TRBV29-1,CSVSRTDTQYF
TRBD1,TRBV4-3,CASSQVVGTGGPGELFF
-,TRBV11-2,CASRGWSYEQYF
TRBD2,TRBV4-1,CASSQTSGTITDMPQYF
TRBD1,TRBV15,CATSDRGYGNTEAFF
-,TRBV12-3/TRBV12-4,CASSRQGPGQETQYF
-,TRBV25-1,CASSVSAAGGANVLTF
-,TRBV29-1,CSVDVNTGELFF
-,TRBV7-9,CASSLARWGQVNTEAFF
-,TRBV6-1,CASLEQGGTGELFF
TRBD1,TRBV12-3/TRBV12-4,CASSQPPGADRMNTEAFF
-,TRBV10-3,CAISESVTELHRNYGYTF
-,TRBV12-3/TRBV12-4,CASSSWDPSRDYGYTF
TRBD2,TRBV2,CASSEYLAGGTNTGELFF
-,TRBV7-3,CASSQGRQGKSGELFF
TRBD2,TRBV4-2,CASSQGGTSGYEQYF
-,TRBV5-4,CASTLAPSQNEQFF
TRBD1,TRBV7-2,CASSRQGPGYNSPLHF
-,TRBV5-5,CASSGQVSYNEQFF
-,TRBV7-3,CASSLNGIPTDTQYF
TRBD2,TRBV2,CASRVRLAGGNEQFF
-,TRBV25-1,CASASDEGVEETQYF
TRBD1,TRBV5-6,CASRSYGTGVEKLFF
TRBD2,TRBV20-1,CSATSGILSYEQYF
TRBD2,TRBV10-3,CASTGGTSYEQYF
TRBD2,TRBV6-2/TRBV6-3,CASSYLSLAGLNNEQFF
-,TRBV11-2,CASSFSGTYGYTF
TRBD1,TRBV6-1,CASSVQGQGGEQYF
-,TRBV7-8,CASSLLGGGDTWVTGELFF
TRBD1,TRBV18,CASSPGQGMGEQYF
-,TRBV7-9,CASSLDYEQFF